The sample holds a few counts of the clone carrying this T cell receptor (beta chain). What it binds is not known. These data are taken from a study of T cell repertoires in cytomegalovirus infection. Study overall: It was recently identified HLA-C-restricted and well-studied HLA-B-restricted CMV epitopes that the study used. Matching HLA type, along with CMV infection, was indicated by public TCR beta signatures.

TCRdb reanalysed the reads using MiXCR and keeps one entry per CDR3 protein. The table shows approximately 770,000 distinct CDR3 sequences, with just under 30% occurring only once. This CDR3 is built from 12 residues. V lost 2 bases and J 2 bases, leaving 4 bases between the germline ends. Germline V gene data show CDR1 as MNHEY and CDR2 as SVGAGI. The chain joins TRBV6-5 to TRBJ2-7; no clear D gene. Sample: cultured CD8+ T cells from PBMCs, taken from culture after CMV antigen stimulation. This receptor was identified in a human donor in good health (CMV status not recorded). Some clones in this sample may be carry-over from other donors' samples. The CDR3 DNA reads TGTGCCAGCAGTTACGGAACCTACGAGCAGTACTTC. Its translation: CASSYGTYEQYF.